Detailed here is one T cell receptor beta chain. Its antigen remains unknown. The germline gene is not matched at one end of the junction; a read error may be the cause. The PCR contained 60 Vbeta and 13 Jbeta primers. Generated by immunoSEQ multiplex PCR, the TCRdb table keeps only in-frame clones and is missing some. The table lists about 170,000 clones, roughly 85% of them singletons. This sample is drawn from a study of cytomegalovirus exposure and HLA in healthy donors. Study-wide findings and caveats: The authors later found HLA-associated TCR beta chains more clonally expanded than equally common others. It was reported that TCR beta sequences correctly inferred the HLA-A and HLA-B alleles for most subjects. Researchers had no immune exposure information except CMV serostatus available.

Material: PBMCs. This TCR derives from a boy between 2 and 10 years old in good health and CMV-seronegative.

The CDR3: CASSDSGTAGNTGGLFF. The CDR3 region has the DNA TGTGCCAGCAGTGACTCCGGGACAGCCGGTAATACCGGGGGGCTGTTTTTT. The genes are TRBV6-4 and TRBJ2-2; weak D call: TRBD1 (7 bases). Looked up from germline, CDR1 is MRHNA and CDR2 is SNTAGT. There are 17 residues in the CDR3.